Listed below are T cell receptor beta chains from one sample, sequenced in a study of OX40 agonist ivuxolimab in advanced cancers. Method: immunoSEQ multiplex PCR; TCRdb's copy keeps in-frame clones and lacks some. The sample includes about 91,000 clones, 80% to 85% of them seen just once. The sample in question was CD4+ or CD8+ T cells sorted from blood, obtained in a trial of the OX40 agonist ivuxolimab. The receptors derive from an adult with an advanced solid tumor such as melanoma, head and neck, liver or kidney cancer. Each CDR3 is given with its conserved first and last residue. D genes are given only for firm matches. The listing skips clone size in some rows; elsewhere it reads once, few, many or a size class.

D gene	clone size	V gene	J gene	CDR3 protein	CDR3 DNA
-	-	TRBV16	TRBJ1-6	CASSQFELGNSPLHF	TGTGCCAGCAGCCAATTTGAATTGGGGAATTCACCCCTCCACTTT
-	-	TRBV15	TRBJ1-6	CATSRVYDTLDSPLHF	TGTGCCACCAGCAGAGTCTACGACACTCTGGATTCACCCCTCCACTTT
-	-	TRBV9	TRBJ2-7	CASSVDEAAQYEQYF	TGTGCCAGCAGCGTAGATGAGGCAGCGCAATACGAGCAGTACTTC
TRBD1	-	TRBV19	TRBJ1-2	CASRRTGADTYGYTF	TGTGCCAGTAGGCGGACAGGGGCCGATACCTATGGCTACACCTTC
-	-	TRBV16	TRBJ1-1	CASSQIAANTEAFF	TGTGCCAGCAGCCAAATTGCGGCGAACACTGAAGCTTTCTTT
TRBD1	-	TRBV5-1	TRBJ2-3	CASSIRTGGKTDTQYF	TGCGCCAGCAGCATACGAACAGGGGGCAAGACAGATACGCAGTATTTT
-	-	TRBV10-1	TRBJ2-5	CAFPRGAFAETQYF	TGCGCCTTCCCAAGGGGGGCGTTTGCAGAGACCCAGTACTTC
-	-	TRBV5-4	TRBJ1-2	CASSLGDKGDYGYTF	TGTGCCAGCAGCTTGGGTGATAAGGGGGACTATGGCTACACCTTC
-	few	TRBV6-6	TRBJ2-5	CASSYPRGTLETQYF	TGTGCCAGCAGTTACCCAAGAGGGACATTAGAGACCCAGTACTTC
TRBD1	-	TRBV7-6	TRBJ1-3	CASSLENRGAIYF	TGTGCCAGCAGCTTAGAGAACAGGGGCGCCATATATTTT
-	once	TRBV6-6	TRBJ1-3	CASSYTGKGNTIYF	TGTGCCAGCAGCTATACAGGGAAAGGAAACACCATATATTTT
TRBD1	-	TRBV25-1	TRBJ2-5	CASRPPGQGVIETQYF	TGTGCCAGCAGGCCCCCGGGACAGGGGGTTATCGAGACCCAGTACTTC
TRBD2	few	TRBV10-2	TRBJ2-3	CASSKGTSGRRDTQYF	TGCGCCAGCAGTAAAGGGACTAGCGGGAGACGTGATACGCAGTATTTT
-	-	TRBV7-2	TRBJ1-1	CASSVRQSGWGTEAFF	TGTGCCAGCAGCGTACGACAGTCGGGTTGGGGCACTGAAGCTTTCTTT
-	once	TRBV7-9	TRBJ1-2	CASSLEEGGIGYTF	TGTGCCAGCAGCTTAGAGGAGGGAGGAATTGGCTACACCTTC
TRBD2	-	TRBV29-1	TRBJ2-3	CSVGLAGNTDTQYF	TGCAGCGTTGGACTAGCGGGGAACACAGATACGCAGTATTTT
TRBD2	-	TRBV4-3	TRBJ2-3	CASSPRTSGGLSTDTQYF	TGCGCCAGCAGCCCCAGGACTAGCGGGGGGCTAAGCACAGATACGCAGTATTTT
TRBD1	-	TRBV9	TRBJ2-7	CASSVGTGGDDYEQYF	TGTGCCAGCAGCGTAGGGACAGGGGGCGATGACTACGAGCAGTACTTC
-	-	TRBV7-2	TRBJ2-5	CASSLNSGFGETQYF	TGTGCCAGCAGCTTAAACAGCGGGTTTGGGGAGACCCAGTACTTC
-	-	TRBV12-1	TRBJ1-1	CASSRRHGNTEAFF	TGTGCCAGCAGCCGCCGGCATGGGAACACTGAAGCTTTCTTT
-	once	TRBV19	TRBJ2-7	CASHYEQYF	TGTGCCAGCCACTACGAGCAGTACTTC
-	-	TRBV4-1	TRBJ1-3	CASSQGRLRNTIYF	TGCGCCAGCAGCCAAGGAAGGTTAAGAAACACCATATATTTT
TRBD1	-	TRBV9	TRBJ2-2	CASSVGQGGNTGELFF	TGTGCCAGCAGCGTAGGACAGGGGGGGAACACCGGGGAGCTGTTTTTT
-	many	TRBV15	TRBJ2-1	CATSKRGGSYNEQFF	TGTGCCACCAGCAAGAGAGGAGGGTCCTACAATGAGCAGTTCTTC
-	-	TRBV4-3	TRBJ1-2	CASSPRGEANYGYTF	TGCGCCAGCAGCCCTCGGGGAGAAGCTAACTATGGCTACACCTTC
TRBD1	-	TRBV6-6	TRBJ1-5	CASSRTGDYQPQHF	TGTGCCAGCAGTCGGACAGGGGATTATCAGCCCCAGCATTTT
-	-	TRBV2	TRBJ1-5	CASRTHSNQPQHF	TGTGCCAGCAGAACACATAGCAATCAGCCCCAGCATTTT
-	-	TRBV6-1	TRBJ2-1	CASGDGGVYEQFF	TGTGCCAGTGGGGACGGGGGTGTGTATGAGCAGTTCTTC
TRBD1	-	TRBV6-5	TRBJ1-5	CASSYGQGLQPQHF	TGTGCCAGCAGTTACGGACAGGGCCTTCAGCCCCAGCATTTT
TRBD2	-	TRBV5-8	TRBJ2-3	CASSSRLAGADTQYF	TGTGCCAGCAGCTCCCGACTAGCGGGGGCCGATACGCAGTATTTT
-	-	TRBV11-2	TRBJ2-5	CASSLDRETQYF	TGTGCCAGCAGCTTAGATCGAGAGACCCAGTACTTC
-	-	TRBV19	TRBJ2-2	CASSIDSGQSTNTGELFF	TGTGCCAGTAGTATAGATTCCGGGCAGAGCACGAACACCGGGGAGCTGTTTTTT
-	-	TRBV7-3	TRBJ1-1	CASSLTPVQGNAFF	TGTGCCAGCAGCCTGACCCCAGTCCAGGGGAACGCTTTCTTT
-	-	TRBV7-9	TRBJ1-2	CASSFTGDGYTF	TGTGCCAGCAGCTTCACGGGGGACGGCTACACCTTC
TRBD1	few	TRBV7-2	TRBJ1-3	CASRSGQPGNTIYF	TGTGCCAGCAGGTCGGGACAGCCTGGAAACACCATATATTTT
-	-	TRBV6-4	TRBJ1-4	CASSAQGGEKLFF	TGTGCCAGCAGTGCACAGGGTGGTGAAAAACTGTTTTTT
-	-	TRBV30	TRBJ2-4	CACSGLAKNIQYF	TGTGCCTGTTCGGGGTTAGCCAAAAACATTCAGTACTTC
-	-	TRBV7-2	TRBJ1-3	CASSLSGGDGNTIYF	TGTGCCAGCAGCTTATCCGGCGGCGATGGAAACACCATATATTTT
-	-	TRBV2	TRBJ1-2	CASREGLNGYTF	TGTGCCAGCAGGGAGGGGCTCAATGGCTACACCTTC
-	-	TRBV5-6	TRBJ2-5	CASSPDASEETQYF	TGTGCCAGCAGCCCGGACGCCTCCGAGGAGACCCAGTACTTC
TRBD1	-	TRBV5-5	TRBJ1-4	CASSLTGGRFNEKLFF	TGTGCCAGCAGCTTAACAGGGGGCAGATTTAATGAAAAACTGTTTTTT